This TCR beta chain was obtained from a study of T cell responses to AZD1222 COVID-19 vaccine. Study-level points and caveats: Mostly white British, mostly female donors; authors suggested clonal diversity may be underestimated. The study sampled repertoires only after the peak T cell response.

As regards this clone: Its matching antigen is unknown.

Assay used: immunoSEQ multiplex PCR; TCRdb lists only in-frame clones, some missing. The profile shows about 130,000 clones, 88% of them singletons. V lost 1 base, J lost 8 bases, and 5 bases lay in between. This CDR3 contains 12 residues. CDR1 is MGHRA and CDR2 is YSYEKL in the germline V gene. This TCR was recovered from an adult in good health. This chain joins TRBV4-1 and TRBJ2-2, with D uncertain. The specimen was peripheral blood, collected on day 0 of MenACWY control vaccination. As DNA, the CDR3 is TGCGCCAGCAGCCAAGGGAGTGGGGAGCTGTTTTTT. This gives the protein CASSQGSGELFF.